The clone carrying this T cell receptor (beta chain) was picked up many times. Antigen specificity is unknown. This record comes from a study of spatial heterogeneity in lung cancer. Study in general: The count of detected beta-chain sequences consistently exceeded that of alpha-chain sequences.

Time point of the sample: blood at routine non-recurrence follow-up after resection. The input material, whole RNA from tumor, nontumor lung or frozen PBMC, was sequenced unsorted. The germline V gene has CDR1 SGHRS and CDR2 YFSETQ. Trimming removed 0 bases at V and 5 bases at J, with 15 bases between. This CDR3 spans 16 amino acids. TCRdb used MiXCR to reprocess the 5' RACE reads, holding one entry per CDR3 protein. The profile shows roughly 120,000 distinct CDR3 sequences, 12% of them singletons. Overall study findings and caveats: In blood, ubiquitous expanded tumor TCRs appeared more at resection than follow-up.

This TCR was sampled from a male donor with early-stage non-small cell lung cancer. The chain carries TRBV5-1 and TRBJ2-4; no firm D call. The sequenced sample was PBMCs, obtained at follow-up. The CDR3 region has the DNA TGCGCCAGCAGCTTGGGACCAGACGTGGGCCAAAACATTCAGTACTTC. Its translation is CASSLGPDVGQNIQYF.